The 30 T cell receptor beta chains given below trace back to one sample, sequenced in a study of T cells after yellow fever vaccination. TCRdb redid the calling of the 5' RACE reads with MiXCR, one entry per CDR3 protein. The sample lists 600,000 to 750,000 distinct CDR3 sequences; over 9% were seen once. This material consisted of PBMCs, taken on the day of the yellow fever booster vaccination. The receptor source for this set is a man aged 30 to 39 who received the YFV17D yellow fever vaccine.

This clonotype showed up just a few times. V is TRBV15 and J is TRBJ2-1; D is tentatively TRBD1 or TRBD2 (5 bases each). The CDR3 spans 14 residues. The V gene's germline CDR1 is LNHNV and CDR2 YYDKDF (reference sequence). V lost 5 bases to trimming and J lost 9 bases, with 17 bases between them. The DNA for the CDR3 is TGTGCCACCAGCCGGGTTGATGGGGGTAGTGAGCAGTTCTTC. Protein product: CATSRVDGGSEQFF.

The chain employs TRBV20-1 and TRBJ2-3; D is undetermined. The CDR3 runs 14 residues. V dropped 7 bases and J dropped 1 base, with 15 bases sitting between them. Germline V lookup: CDR1 DFQATT, CDR2 SNEGSKA (reference sequence). The chain's CDR3 is CSVRQPSRTDTQYF. The CDR3 nucleotides read TGCAGTGTCCGCCAGCCCTCCCGCACAGATACGCAGTATTTT.

The chain joins TRBV5-4 to TRBJ2-5, with D maybe TRBD2 (5 bases). CDR3 size: 14 residues. CDR1 is SGHNT and CDR2 is YYREEE in the germline V gene (reference sequence). V gave up 4 bases and J gave up 5 bases, with 15 bases separating them. The CDR3 bases are TGTGCCAGCAGCGTCGATCATCCGGGGGAGACCCAGTACTTC. Amino acids: CASSVDHPGETQYF.

V gene TRBV5-6 combines with J gene TRBJ1-5; D is uncertain. V lost 4 bases, J lost 2 bases, and 7 bases lay in between. This CDR3 spans 13 amino acids. Germline V gene sequence: CDR1 SGHDT, CDR2 YYEEEE. The CDR3, as DNA: TGTGCCAGCAGCCGTGCAGGCAATCAGCCCCAGCATTTT. As protein: CASSRAGNQPQHF.

The V and J genes are TRBV4-3 and TRBJ1-4, with a possible D match to TRBD1 (6 bases). The CDR3 is 17 amino acids. Germline-derived CDR1 and CDR2 are LGHNA and YSLEER. The germline V and J ends were trimmed by 0 bases and 7 bases, with 18 bases remaining between them. CDR3 sequence: CASSQDPVAGAGEKLFF. For the CDR3, the DNA is TGCGCCAGCAGCCAAGATCCCGTAGCGGGGGCTGGTGAAAAACTGTTTTTT.

The chain joins TRBV5-1 to TRBJ1-2; possible D gene TRBD1, 5 bases. CDR3 length: 15 residues. V lost 2 bases, J lost 4 bases, and 15 bases lay in between. CDR1 and CDR2 from the germline V gene are SGHRS and YFSETQ. CDR3 in amino acids: CASSFAGAASYGYTF. DNA for the CDR3: TGCGCCAGCAGCTTCGCTGGGGCCGCTAGCTATGGCTACACCTTC.

The chain links TRBV28 to TRBJ2-2, with D possibly TRBD1 on 5 matching bases. Looked up from germline, CDR1 is MDHEN and CDR2 is SYDVKM. The length of the CDR3 is 13 residues. This CDR3 is CAVQGSNTGELFF. Here the CDR3 DNA reads TGTGCGGTCCAGGGATCGAACACCGGGGAGCTGTTTTTT.

The chain uses TRBV5-1 and TRBJ1-1; a possible D gene is TRBD1 (5 bases). There are 15 residues in the CDR3. Trimming took 0 bases from V and 3 from J, leaving 12 bases between them. Germline CDR1 reads SGHRS; CDR2 reads YFSETQ. CDR3 in DNA: TGCGCCAGCAGCTTGGGTGGGGGTCGATACACTGAAGCTTTCTTT. As protein: CASSLGGGRYTEAFF.

This chain links TRBV24-1 with TRBJ2-1; D may match TRBD1 or TRBD2 (6 bases each). Germline V gene sequence: CDR1 KGHDR, CDR2 SFDVKD. V was shortened by 6 bases and J by 6 bases, with 14 bases between the two germline ends. This CDR3 comprises 14 residues. CDR3: CATSYGRGGNEQFF. CDR3 DNA sequence: TGTGCCACCAGTTACGGGAGAGGGGGCAATGAGCAGTTCTTC.

This clonotype has ten or more counts. The chain joins TRBV29-1 to TRBJ1-5; weak D call: TRBD1 (5 bases). V lost 4 bases, J lost 0 bases, and 13 bases lay in between. This CDR3 comprises 15 residues. Per germline, CDR1 SQVTM and CDR2 ANQGSEA. In DNA form, the CDR3 reads TGCAGCGTTGGGGGGACGGCCGATAGCAATCAGCCCCAGCATTTT. It codes for CSVGGTADSNQPQHF.

This clonotype was seen repeatedly, ten times or more. V gene TRBV5-1 combines with J gene TRBJ2-3, with 8 bases matching TRBD2. V dropped 1 base and J dropped 11; count of bases not matched to a gene: 9. CDR3 length equals 14 residues. Per the germline V gene, CDR1 is SGHRS and CDR2 is YFSETQ. DNA for the CDR3: TGCGCCAGCAGCTTGCCTTCGGGGGGGGCTGTGCAGTATTTT. Translated: CASSLPSGGAVQYF. Based on the CDR3 plus reference TRBV5-1 and TRBJ2-3, the full variable domain is KAGVTQTPRYLIKTRGQQVTLSCSPISGHRSVSWYQQTPGQGLQFLFEYFSETQRNKGNFPGRFSGRQFSNSRSEMNVSTLELGDSALYLCASSLPSGGAVQYFGPGTRLTVL.

This sequence joins TRBV7-6 and TRBJ2-1, with D possibly TRBD2 on 5 matching bases. Germline V gives CDR1 SGHVS, CDR2 FNYEAQ. Trimming took off 5 bases at V and 9 bases at J, with 14 bases between the two ends. The CDR3 length is 13 residues. The CDR3 is CASSEIPAGEQFF. The DNA for the CDR3 is TGTGCCAGCAGCGAAATTCCTGCGGGTGAGCAGTTCTTC.

This clonotype has a handful of counts. The J gene is TRBJ2-1, the V gene TRBV5-5, with 10 bases lining up with TRBD1. V dropped 4 bases and J dropped 1; count of bases not matched to a gene: 5. The CDR3 is 16 residues long. CDR1 is SGHKS, CDR2 YYEKEE, per germline (reference sequence). The CDR3 reads CASSPQGQGSYNEQFF. The DNA for the CDR3 is TGTGCCAGCAGCCCTCAGGGACAGGGGTCCTACAATGAGCAGTTCTTC.

The CDR3 nucleotides are TGTGCCAGCTCACCAGCGGGGGGGTCGGTAAGCTCCTACGAGCAGTACTTC. As protein: CASSPAGGSVSSYEQYF. This chain connects TRBV18 to TRBJ2-7; 9 bases fit TRBD2. Per germline, CDR1 KGHSH and CDR2 LQKENI. The CDR3 has 17 amino acids. J was trimmed by 0 bases and V by 2 bases; bases with no gene match: 8.

This chain joins TRBV28 and TRBJ2-5; D may correspond to TRBD1 or TRBD2 (6 bases each). The CDR3 totals 14 residues. Trimming removed 7 bases from V and 0 bases from J, with 12 bases in between. Germline CDR1 and CDR2: MDHEN and SYDVKM. The CDR3 DNA is TGTGCCAGCAAGGAGGGGGGTTACCAAGAGACCCAGTACTTC. It encodes CASKEGGYQETQYF.

This clonotype was seen a few times. The rearrangement links TRBV20-1 to TRBJ2-7; 10 bases line up with TRBD2. The CDR3 is 13 residues long. CDR1 and CDR2 from the germline V gene are DFQATT and SNEGSKA (reference sequence). V lost 6 bases and J lost 3; bases outside the gene matches: 5. The CDR3: CSAKLAGLYEQYF. In DNA, the CDR3 is TGCAGTGCAAAACTAGCGGGACTCTACGAGCAGTACTTC.

The table lists this clonotype with a few counts. The chain uses TRBV7-8 and TRBJ2-5, with a tentative D call TRBD1 (5 bases). Trimming left V 5 bases short and J 1 base short, with 11 bases between. CDR1 is SGHVS, CDR2 FQNEAQ, per germline. The CDR3 is 14 residues long. The CDR3 reads CASSLNQGQETQYF. The CDR3 coding sequence is TGTGCCAGCAGCCTAAATCAGGGCCAAGAGACCCAGTACTTC.

The chain has TRBV20-1 and TRBJ2-3; 11 nucleotides align to TRBD2. This CDR3 is 15 amino acids long. J lost 2 bases, V lost 5 bases, and 6 bases had no gene match. Germline CDR1 is DFQATT and CDR2 is SNEGSKA (reference sequence). The CDR3 loop reads CSASRLAGTTDTQYF. CDR3 sequence (DNA): TGCAGTGCTTCACGACTAGCGGGGACCACAGATACGCAGTATTTT.

This clonotype was observed a few times. The chain uses TRBV6-1 and TRBJ2-4; 8 bases agree with TRBD1. Trimming cost V 6 bases and J 8 bases; bases outside gene matches: 9. Germline loops: CDR1 MNHNS, CDR2 SASEGT. The CDR3 runs to 14 residues. The chain's CDR3 is CASSQGDRTHIQYF. The DNA of the CDR3 is TGTGCCAGCAGCCAGGGGGACAGGACGCACATTCAGTACTTC.

This chain links TRBV10-3 with TRBJ1-1, with TRBD1 matching over 8 bases. The length of the CDR3 is 13 residues. Germline values: CDR1 ENHRY, CDR2 SYGVKD. V trimming: 10 bases; J trimming: 1 base; junction bases outside the gene matches: 5. This CDR3 is CASLGQGNTEAFF. CDR3 bases: TGTGCCAGTCTAGGACAGGGGAACACTGAAGCTTTCTTT.

This clonotype was seen a few times. J is TRBJ2-1 and V is TRBV6-5, with D possibly being TRBD1 (6 bases). This CDR3 has 15 amino acids. V lost 1 base and J lost 7, with 14 bases in between. Germline V gene data show CDR1 as MNHEY and CDR2 as SVGAGI. CDR3 amino acids: CASSYFRQAGNEQFF. The DNA for the CDR3 is TGTGCCAGCAGTTACTTCAGACAGGCCGGGAATGAGCAGTTCTTC.

J is TRBJ2-3 and V is TRBV4-3; D ambiguous. CDR3 length equals 15 residues. Germline lookup yields CDR1 LGHNA and CDR2 YSLEER. Trimming pared 3 bases from V and 1 base from J, leaving 11 bases between. The CDR3 region is CASSQDPRGTDTQYF. In DNA form, the CDR3 reads TGCGCCAGCAGCCAGGACCCCCGGGGCACAGATACGCAGTATTTT.

This clonotype turned up a few times. V is TRBV20-1 and J is TRBJ2-1, with D tentatively TRBD1 or TRBD2 (5 bases each). The CDR3 has 13 amino acids. Germline V gene lookup returns CDR1 DFQATT and CDR2 SNEGSKA (reference sequence). V was clipped by 4 bases and J by 3 bases, with 10 bases between them. The chain's CDR3 is CSAMGESYNEQFF. The CDR3 DNA is TGCAGTGCTATGGGGGAGAGCTACAATGAGCAGTTCTTC.

The chain joins TRBV24-1 to TRBJ2-1; D not resolved. The CDR3 sequence is 16 residues long. Trimming took 1 base from V and 0 from J, leaving 9 bases between them. Germline V lookup: CDR1 KGHDR, CDR2 SFDVKD. The CDR3 DNA reads as TGTGCCACCAGTGATTTTGAGGTTAGCTCCTACAATGAGCAGTTCTTC. It yields the protein CATSDFEVSSYNEQFF.

V gene TRBV29-1 combines with J gene TRBJ1-1, with a weak D call TRBD1 (6 bases). Germline-derived CDR1 and CDR2 are SQVTM and ANQGSEA. The CDR3 is 14 residues long. V lost 6 bases and J 1 base, leaving 15 bases between the germline ends. The CDR3 loop reads CSVANRVANTEAFF. CDR3 DNA sequence: TGCAGCGTCGCCAACAGGGTCGCGAACACTGAAGCTTTCTTT.

The J gene is TRBJ2-7, the V gene TRBV4-3; TRBD1 matches 8 bases. The CDR3 contains 14 residues. Looked up from germline, CDR1 is LGHNA and CDR2 is YSLEER. J was trimmed by 4 bases and V by 2 bases; bases with no gene match: 4. CDR3 amino acids: CASSQFQGAYEQYF. The CDR3, as DNA: TGCGCCAGCAGCCAATTTCAGGGGGCTTACGAGCAGTACTTC.

The chain employs TRBV20-1 and TRBJ1-2; no firm D call. Trimming took off 1 base at V and 1 base at J, with 16 bases between the two ends. The CDR3 totals 16 residues. Germline assignment: CDR1 DFQATT and CDR2 SNEGSKA (reference sequence). Written as DNA, the CDR3 is TGCAGTGCTAGAGGCAATAGGGCGCGGGATAACTATGGCTACACCTTC. Amino acid sequence: CSARGNRARDNYGYTF.

This chain joins TRBV7-7 and TRBJ2-2; D gene ambiguous. The V and J ends lost 7 bases and 0 bases respectively, with 9 bases between them. There are 14 residues in the CDR3. Germline V gene data show CDR1 as SSHAT and CDR2 as FNYEAQ (reference sequence). CDR3 sequence: CASKVSANTGELFF. The CDR3 DNA follows: TGTGCCAGCAAGGTATCGGCGAACACCGGGGAGCTGTTTTTT.

The chain recombines TRBV6-1 with TRBJ2-5; 15 bases map to TRBD2. J was trimmed by 5 bases and V by 6 bases; bases with no gene match: 10. The germline V gene has CDR1 MNHNS and CDR2 SASEGT. The CDR3 consists of 17 residues. CDR3 protein: CASRRTSGRARGETQYF. Written as DNA, the CDR3 is TGTGCCAGCAGGAGGACTAGCGGGAGGGCCCGGGGCGAGACCCAGTACTTC.

This clonotype appeared a few times. V gene TRBV5-6 combines with J gene TRBJ2-3, with D hard to call. Germline CDR1 SGHDT, CDR2 YYEEEE. V lost 2 bases, J lost 2 bases, and 9 bases lay in between. This CDR3 is 14 amino acids long. The CDR3 is CASSLQPDTDTQYF. Here the CDR3 DNA reads TGTGCCAGCAGCTTACAGCCCGACACAGATACGCAGTATTTT.